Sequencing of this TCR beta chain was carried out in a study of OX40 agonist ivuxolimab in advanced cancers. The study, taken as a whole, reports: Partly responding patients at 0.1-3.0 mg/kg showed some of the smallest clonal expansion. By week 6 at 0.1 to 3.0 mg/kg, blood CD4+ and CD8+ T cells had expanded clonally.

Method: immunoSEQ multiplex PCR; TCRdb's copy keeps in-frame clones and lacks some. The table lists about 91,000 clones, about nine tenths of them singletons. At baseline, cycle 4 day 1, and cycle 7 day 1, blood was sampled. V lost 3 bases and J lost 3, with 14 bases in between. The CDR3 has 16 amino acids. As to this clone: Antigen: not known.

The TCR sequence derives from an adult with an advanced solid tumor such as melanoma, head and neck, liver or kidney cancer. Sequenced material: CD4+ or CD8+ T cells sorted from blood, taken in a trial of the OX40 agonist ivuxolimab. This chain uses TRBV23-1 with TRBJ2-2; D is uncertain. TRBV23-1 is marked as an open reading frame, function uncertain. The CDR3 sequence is CASSHSPGSDTGELFF. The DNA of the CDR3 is TGCGCCAGCAGTCATTCCCCAGGTTCTGACACCGGGGAGCTGTTTTTT.